This TCR beta chain was sequenced in a study of cytomegalovirus exposure and HLA in healthy donors. Study-wide points: Many donors shared some public TCRs, even though most TCR sequences were rare. The listing of 150 or so TCR beta chains classed them as cytomegalovirus-associated. Donor immune exposure was known only as CMV serostatus.

PCR employed 60 Vbeta and 13 Jbeta primers. The method was immunoSEQ multiplex PCR; TCRdb's version includes in-frame clones alone and lacks a portion of them. The sample contains about 160,000 clones, more than 75% of which appear only once. A remark on this clone: Its antigen is unknown.

CDR3 length equals 14 residues. Germline-derived CDR1 and CDR2 are MNHEY and SMNVEV (reference sequence). With 5 bases removed from V and 9 bases from J, the gap between germline ends came to 14 bases. The chain links TRBV27 to TRBJ1-6; D perhaps matches TRBD1 (5 bases). The clonotype comes from a man aged 18 to 30 in good health and CMV-seropositive. The sequencing input was PBMCs. This chain's CDR3 is CASSVQGFGSPLHF. In DNA, the CDR3 is TGTGCCAGCAGTGTTCAGGGCTTTGGTTCACCCCTCCACTTT.